This section outlines one T cell receptor (beta chain) sequence together with its context. These data originate in a study of beta chain features in type 1 diabetes. Of the isolated RNA, all was reverse transcribed, and so the sequenced material was expressed TCRB transcripts. The assay was immunoSEQ multiplex PCR, and TCRdb's table has in-frame clones only and misses some. The sample yields around 430,000 clones, about 30% seen once. The V gene's germline CDR1 is LGHNA and CDR2 YSLEER. The CDR3 totals 19 residues. Trimming cost V 4 bases and J 3 bases; bases outside gene matches: 10. This chain joins TRBV4-3 and TRBJ2-6, with TRBD1 identical over 12 bases. The TCR was taken from a man younger than 30 in good health. The sequenced sample was naive CD4+ T cells from blood. CDR3 DNA: TGCGCCAGCAGCCCACGCCGGGACAGGGGGCTGGTTGGGGCCAACGTCCTGACTTTC. Its protein is CASSPRRDRGLVGANVLTF.